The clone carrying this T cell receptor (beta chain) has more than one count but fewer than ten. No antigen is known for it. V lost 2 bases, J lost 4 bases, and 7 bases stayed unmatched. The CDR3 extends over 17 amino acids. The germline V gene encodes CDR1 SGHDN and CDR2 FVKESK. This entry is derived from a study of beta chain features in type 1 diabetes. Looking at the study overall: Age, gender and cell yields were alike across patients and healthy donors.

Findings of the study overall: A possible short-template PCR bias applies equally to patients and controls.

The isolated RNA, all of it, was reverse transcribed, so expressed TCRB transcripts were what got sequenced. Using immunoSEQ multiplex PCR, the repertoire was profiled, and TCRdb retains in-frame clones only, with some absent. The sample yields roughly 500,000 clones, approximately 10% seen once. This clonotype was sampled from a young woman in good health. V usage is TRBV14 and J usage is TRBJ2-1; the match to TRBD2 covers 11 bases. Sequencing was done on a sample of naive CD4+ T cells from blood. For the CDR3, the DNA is TGTGCCAGCAGCCAATACTCCGGGACTAGCGGATACAATGAGCAGTTCTTC. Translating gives CASSQYSGTSGYNEQFF.